This is a list of T cell receptor beta chains from one sample in a study of blood T cell repertoires in COVID-19. Clones were sequenced by immunoSEQ multiplex PCR, and TCRdb holds only the in-frame ones, with some missing. The sample consists of 200,000 or so clones, 84% of them appearing once. Sequencing was carried out using peripheral blood. The receptors come from a woman in her 70s with active or convalescent COVID-19. CDR3s include the opening cysteine and the closing phenylalanine or tryptophan. D genes are given only for firm matches. A row's size may be missing; if present it is once, few, many or a size class.

clone size	V gene	D gene	J gene	CDR3 protein	CDR3 DNA
.	TRBV28	TRBD1	TRBJ2-4	CASSSIGQGGSKNIQYF	TGTGCCAGCAGTTCGATAGGACAGGGCGGATCCAAAAACATTCAGTACTTC
.	TRBV10-3	TRBD2	TRBJ2-1	CAISPSGRANEQFF	TGTGCCATCAGTCCCAGCGGGAGGGCCAATGAGCAGTTCTTC
.	TRBV19	TRBD2	TRBJ2-1	CASSNTGLAGASYNEQFF	TGTGCCAGTAGTAATACGGGGCTAGCGGGAGCGAGTTACAATGAGCAGTTCTTC
.	TRBV18	.	TRBJ2-3	CASSPRDGDTQYF	TGTGCCAGCTCACCGAGGGATGGGGATACGCAGTATTTT
few	TRBV2	.	TRBJ2-7	CASKTDSAPYEQYF	TGTGCCAGTAAGACTGACAGCGCGCCCTACGAGCAGTACTTC
.	TRBV20-1	TRBD2	TRBJ2-1	CSASLAGTKYNEQFF	TGCAGTGCTAGTCTAGCCGGGACTAAATACAATGAGCAGTTCTTC
.	TRBV28	.	TRBJ1-2	CANSDSNYGYTF	TGTGCCAACTCGGACAGTAACTATGGCTACACCTTC
.	TRBV7-9	.	TRBJ2-7	CASSPTYEQYF	TGTGCCAGCAGCCCTACCTACGAGCAGTACTTC
.	TRBV19	TRBD1	TRBJ1-2	CASSYRLDRRANYGYTF	TGTGCCAGTAGTTATCGCTTGGACAGGCGTGCTAACTATGGCTACACCTTC
.	TRBV18	.	TRBJ2-5	CASSPPAPQETQYF	TGTGCCAGCTCACCACCAGCCCCGCAAGAGACCCAGTACTTC
.	TRBV28	TRBD1	TRBJ1-3	CASRSDRGSGNTIYF	TGTGCCAGCAGATCAGACAGGGGCTCTGGAAACACCATATATTTT
once	TRBV5-4	TRBD1	TRBJ1-2	CASSLALDRASYTF	TGTGCCAGCAGCTTGGCCCTTGACAGGGCGAGCTACACCTTC
.	TRBV7-3	.	TRBJ2-3	CASSPAGSRATDTQYF	TGTGCCAGCAGCCCGGCCGGGTCGAGAGCCACAGATACGCAGTATTTT
.	TRBV19	TRBD2	TRBJ2-3	CASTFGGSDTQYF	TGTGCCAGTACTTTCGGGGGGTCAGATACGCAGTATTTT
once	TRBV5-1	.	TRBJ1-4	CASSFGRGEKLFF	TGCGCCAGCAGCTTCGGCAGGGGCGAAAAACTGTTTTTT
.	TRBV29-1	TRBD1	TRBJ1-2	CSARDSNYGYTF	TGCAGCGCCAGGGACAGCAACTATGGCTACACCTTC
.	TRBV3-1/TRBV3-2	.	TRBJ1-3	CASSQIGAGARGNTIYF	TGTGCCAGCAGCCAAATCGGAGCAGGGGCGCGGGGAAACACCATATATTTT
.	TRBV27	TRBD2	TRBJ2-2	CASSLSRRPGGAGELFF	TGTGCCAGCAGTTTATCGAGGAGGCCGGGGGGTGCCGGGGAGCTGTTTTTT
.	TRBV3-1/TRBV3-2	.	TRBJ2-5	CASSQAELETQYF	TGTGCCAGCAGCCAAGCGGAGCTGGAGACCCAGTACTTC
.	TRBV15	.	TRBJ2-5	CATSRSQGSQETQYF	TGTGCCACCAGCAGGTCCCAGGGGAGCCAAGAGACCCAGTACTTC
once	TRBV7-2	TRBD2	TRBJ2-5	CASSHQKRGVTQYF	TGTGCCAGCAGCCATCAAAAGCGGGGGGTGACCCAGTACTTC
.	TRBV6-5	TRBD1	TRBJ1-5	CASSQQGASNQPQHF	TGTGCCAGCAGTCAACAGGGGGCGAGCAATCAGCCCCAGCATTTT
.	TRBV11-3	TRBD1	TRBJ2-7	CASSFGTETYEQYF	TGTGCCAGCAGCTTTGGGACAGAGACCTACGAGCAGTACTTC
.	TRBV19	.	TRBJ1-4	CASSKNSRTNEKLFF	TGTGCCAGTAGTAAGAACAGCCGAACTAATGAAAAACTGTTTTTT
.	TRBV19	.	TRBJ1-5	CASAGLSSNQPQHF	TGTGCCAGTGCGGGACTAAGCAGCAATCAGCCCCAGCATTTT
.	TRBV6-1	.	TRBJ1-3	CASSGDLGDPSGNTIYF	TGTGCCAGCAGTGGGGACTTAGGGGACCCCTCTGGAAACACCATATATTTT
.	TRBV6-2/TRBV6-3	.	TRBJ1-2	CASSYSRGGGDTF	TGTGCCAGCAGTTACTCGAGAGGGGGTGGTGACACCTTC
.	TRBV5-1	TRBD1	TRBJ2-5	CASSVRTGETQETQYF	TGCGCCAGCAGCGTGAGAACAGGGGAAACCCAAGAGACCCAGTACTTC
.	TRBV19	.	TRBJ2-1	CASSSPGSPSYYNEQFF	TGTGCCAGTAGTTCCCCAGGCAGCCCGAGTTACTACAATGAGCAGTTCTTC
.	TRBV27	TRBD2	TRBJ2-7	CASSRLTSGRATYEQYF	TGTGCCAGCAGTCGCCTCACCAGCGGGAGGGCCACCTACGAGCAGTACTTC
.	TRBV7-3	TRBD1	TRBJ2-4	CASSSGTGGQNIQYF	TGTGCCAGCAGCTCCGGGACAGGGGGCCAAAACATTCAGTACTTC
.	TRBV19	TRBD2	TRBJ2-2	CASSSSGRGTGELFF	TGTGCCAGTAGTTCTAGCGGGAGGGGGACCGGGGAGCTGTTTTTT
.	TRBV5-1	.	TRBJ2-7	CASSSQGGSYEQYF	TGCGCCAGCAGCTCCCAGGGTGGGTCCTACGAGCAGTACTTC
.	TRBV6-1	.	TRBJ1-5	CASSELSPQPQHF	TGTGCCAGCAGTGAATTGAGTCCTCAGCCCCAGCATTTT
.	TRBV6-7	TRBD1	TRBJ1-4	CASSDAPGTATNEKLFF	TGTGCCAGCAGCGACGCACCTGGGACAGCAACTAATGAAAAACTGTTTTTT
.	TRBV19	TRBD1	TRBJ1-1	CASITYRGRRNTEAFF	TGTGCCAGTATCACCTACAGGGGGCGGCGGAACACTGAAGCTTTCTTT
.	TRBV5-5	.	TRBJ1-3	CASSLAGNSGNTIYF	TGTGCCAGCAGCTTGGCCGGGAATAGTGGAAACACCATATATTTT
.	TRBV6-4	.	TRBJ1-2	CASSYPDRAWDGYTF	TGTGCCAGCAGTTATCCGGACAGAGCTTGGGATGGCTACACCTTC
.	TRBV5-1	TRBD2	TRBJ2-2	CASSFRLAGDGELFF	TGCGCCAGCAGCTTTAGACTAGCGGGAGACGGGGAGCTGTTTTTT
.	TRBV2	TRBD1	TRBJ1-1	CASSHTGGTEAFF	TGTGCCAGCAGTCATACAGGGGGGACTGAAGCTTTCTTT
.	TRBV5-5	.	TRBJ2-1	CASSLKGGRSDEQFF	TGTGCCAGCAGCTTAAAAGGGGGAAGGAGTGATGAGCAGTTCTTC
.	TRBV18	TRBD1	TRBJ1-2	CASSLGTGLYTF	TGTGCCAGCTCCCTAGGGACAGGCCTTTACACCTTC
.	TRBV5-6	.	TRBJ2-3	CASSDTSSTQYF	TGTGCCAGCAGCGACACTAGCAGTACGCAGTATTTT
.	TRBV14	.	TRBJ1-1	CASSPIRWGQIEAFF	TGTGCCAGCAGCCCCATCCGTTGGGGGCAGATTGAAGCTTTCTTT
.	TRBV18	TRBD2	TRBJ2-2	CASSPGLAWRGTGELFF	TGTGCCAGCTCACCGGGACTAGCCTGGAGGGGCACCGGGGAGCTGTTTTTT
.	TRBV5-1	.	TRBJ2-3	CASSKRAGTDTQYF	TGCGCCAGCTCCAAGCGGGCTGGCACAGATACGCAGTATTTT
.	TRBV12-5	TRBD2	TRBJ2-1	CASASGTSWEQFF	TGTGCTAGTGCCTCCGGGACTAGCTGGGAGCAGTTCTTC
.	TRBV30	.	TRBJ1-5	CAWSVKSGPQHF	TGTGCCTGGAGTGTAAAAAGCGGACCCCAGCATTTT
.	TRBV6-6	.	TRBJ2-7	CASSLQGGSYEQYF	TGTGCCAGCAGCTTACAGGGTGGATCCTACGAGCAGTACTTC